This TCR beta chain was profiled in a study of T cell repertoires in cytomegalovirus infection. Study in general: The authors used CMV epitopes that were HLA-C-restricted (recently identified) and HLA-B-restricted (well studied). Notes on the study in general: HLA-C-restricted CMV-specific TCR beta clonotypes were dominant in the ex vivo response.

TCRdb recomputed calls from the reads with MiXCR, one row per CDR3 protein. The sample consists of about 470,000 distinct CDR3 sequences, approximately 46% of them appearing once. As regards this clonotype: The antigen is not known.

The CDR3 extends over 15 amino acids. J lost 5 bases, V lost 3 bases, and 6 bases had no gene match. Germline lookup yields CDR1 MGHRA and CDR2 YSYEKL. The sample here was cultured PBMCs, taken from culture after CMV antigen stimulation. The sequence derives from a human donor in good health (CMV status not recorded). Some clones in this sample may be carry-over from other donors' samples. The rearrangement links TRBV4-1 to TRBJ1-4; 7 bases match TRBD1. The DNA for the CDR3 is TGCGCCAGCAGCCATCTCCCGGGACAGAATGAAAAACTGTTTTTT. Translation: CASSHLPGQNEKLFF.